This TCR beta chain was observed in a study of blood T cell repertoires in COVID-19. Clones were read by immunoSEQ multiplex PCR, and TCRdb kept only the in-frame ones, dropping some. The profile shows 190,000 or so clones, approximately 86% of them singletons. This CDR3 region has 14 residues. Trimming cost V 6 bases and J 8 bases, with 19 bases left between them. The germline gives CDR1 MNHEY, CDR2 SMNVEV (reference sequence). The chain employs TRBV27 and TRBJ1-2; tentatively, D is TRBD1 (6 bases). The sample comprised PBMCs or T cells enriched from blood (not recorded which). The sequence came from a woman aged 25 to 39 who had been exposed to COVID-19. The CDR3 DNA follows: TGTGCCAGCAGCTCTGGGACATCTATCGGGGGCTACACCTTC. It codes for CASSSGTSIGGYTF.